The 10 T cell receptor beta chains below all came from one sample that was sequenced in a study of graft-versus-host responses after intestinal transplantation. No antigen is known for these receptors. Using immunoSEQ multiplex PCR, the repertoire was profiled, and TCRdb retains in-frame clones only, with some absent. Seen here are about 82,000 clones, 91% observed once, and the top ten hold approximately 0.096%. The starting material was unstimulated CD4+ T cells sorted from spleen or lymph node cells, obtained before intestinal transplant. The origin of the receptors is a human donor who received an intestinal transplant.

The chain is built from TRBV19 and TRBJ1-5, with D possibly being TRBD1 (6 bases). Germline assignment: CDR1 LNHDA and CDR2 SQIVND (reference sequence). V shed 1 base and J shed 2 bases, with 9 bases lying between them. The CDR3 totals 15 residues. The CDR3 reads CASSIAGVGNQPQHF. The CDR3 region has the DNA TGTGCCAGTAGTATAGCAGGGGTGGGCAATCAGCCCCAGCATTTT.

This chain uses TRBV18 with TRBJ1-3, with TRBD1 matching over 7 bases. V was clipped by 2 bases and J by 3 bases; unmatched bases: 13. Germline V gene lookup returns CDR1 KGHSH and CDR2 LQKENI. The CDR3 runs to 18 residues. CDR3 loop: CASSPSYLETGSGNTIYF. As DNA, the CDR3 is TGTGCCAGCTCACCATCCTACCTGGAGACAGGGAGTGGAAACACCATATATTTT.

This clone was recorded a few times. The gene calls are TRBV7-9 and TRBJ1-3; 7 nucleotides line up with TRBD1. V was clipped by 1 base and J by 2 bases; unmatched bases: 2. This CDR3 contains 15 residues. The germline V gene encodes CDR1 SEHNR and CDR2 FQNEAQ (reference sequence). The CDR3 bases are TGTGCCAGCAGCTTAGGCACAGGGGCTGGAAACACCATATATTTT. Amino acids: CASSLGTGAGNTIYF.

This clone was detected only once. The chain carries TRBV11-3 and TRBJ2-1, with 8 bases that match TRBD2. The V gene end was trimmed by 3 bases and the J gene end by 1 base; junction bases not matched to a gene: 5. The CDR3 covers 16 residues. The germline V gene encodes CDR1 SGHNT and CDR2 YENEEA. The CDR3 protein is CASSFSGGPSYNEQFF. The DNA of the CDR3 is TGTGCCAGCAGCTTTTCGGGGGGGCCGTCCTACAATGAGCAGTTCTTC. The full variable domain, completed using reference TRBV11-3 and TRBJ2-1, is EAGVVQSPRYKIIEKKQPVAFWCNPISGHNTLYWYLQNLGQGPELLIRYENEEAVDDSQLPKDRFSAERLKGVDSTLKIQPAELGDSAVYLCASSFSGGPSYNEQFFGPGTRLTVL.

DNA of the CDR3: TGTGCCAGCTCACCGTCCTTGGGACAGGCCTACAATGAGCAGTTCTTC. This gives the protein CASSPSLGQAYNEQFF. The J gene is TRBJ2-1, the V gene TRBV18; 8 bases are shared with TRBD1. V shed 3 bases, J shed 2 bases, and the junction held 6 bases outside the gene matches. This CDR3 has 16 residues. Per the germline V gene, CDR1 is KGHSH and CDR2 is LQKENI.

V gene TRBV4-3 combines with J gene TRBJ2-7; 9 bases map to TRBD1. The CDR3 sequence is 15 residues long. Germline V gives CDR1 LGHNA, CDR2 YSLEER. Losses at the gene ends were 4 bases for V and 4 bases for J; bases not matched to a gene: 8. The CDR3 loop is CASSPSSGTGYEQYF. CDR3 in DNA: TGCGCCAGCAGCCCTTCTTCCGGGACAGGGTACGAGCAGTACTTC.

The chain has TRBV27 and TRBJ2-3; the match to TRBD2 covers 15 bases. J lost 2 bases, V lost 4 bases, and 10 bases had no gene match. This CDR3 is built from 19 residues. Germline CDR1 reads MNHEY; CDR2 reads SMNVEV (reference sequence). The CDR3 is CASSSGLAGGPILTDTQYF. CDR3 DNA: TGTGCCAGCAGTTCGGGACTAGCGGGGGGCCCTATCCTCACAGATACGCAGTATTTT.

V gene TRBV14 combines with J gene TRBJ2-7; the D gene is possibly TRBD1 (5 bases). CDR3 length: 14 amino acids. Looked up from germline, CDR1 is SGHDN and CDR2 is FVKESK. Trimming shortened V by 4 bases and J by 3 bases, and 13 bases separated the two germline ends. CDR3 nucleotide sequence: TGTGCCAGCAGCCGAGGACATAGCCACTACGAGCAGTACTTC. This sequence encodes CASSRGHSHYEQYF.

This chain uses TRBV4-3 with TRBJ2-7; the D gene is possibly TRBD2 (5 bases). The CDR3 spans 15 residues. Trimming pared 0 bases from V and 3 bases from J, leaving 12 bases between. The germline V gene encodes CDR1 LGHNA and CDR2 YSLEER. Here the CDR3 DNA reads TGCGCCAGCAGCCAAGACCGGACTCGATTCTACGAGCAGTACTTC. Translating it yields CASSQDRTRFYEQYF.

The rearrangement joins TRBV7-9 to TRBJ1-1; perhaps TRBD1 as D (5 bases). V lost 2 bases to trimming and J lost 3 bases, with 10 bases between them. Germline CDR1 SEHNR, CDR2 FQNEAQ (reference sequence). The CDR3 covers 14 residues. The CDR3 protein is CASSLLRVDTEAFF. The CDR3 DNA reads TGTGCCAGCAGCTTACTCAGGGTGGACACTGAAGCTTTCTTT. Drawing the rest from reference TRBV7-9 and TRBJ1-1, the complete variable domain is DTGVSQNPRHKITKRGQNVTFRCDPISEHNRLYWYRQTLGQGPEFLTYFQNEAQLEKSRLLSDRFSAERPKGSFSTLEIQRTEQGDSAMYLCASSLLRVDTEAFFGQGTRLTVV.